This T cell receptor (beta chain) was observed in a study of T cells in Graves' hyperthyroidism and ophthalmopathy. Broader study findings: Separation of ophthalmopathy from stable hyperthyroidism was achieved by a 13 V-J model. Most expanded thyroid clonotypes above 0.001 also appeared in blood.

Turning to this clonotype: Antigen unknown.

Germline CDR1 and CDR2: SGHVS and FQNEAQ. Trimming shortened V by 5 bases and J by 7 bases, and 11 bases separated the two germline ends. The length of the CDR3 is 12 residues. The PBMCs were taken from around 9 ml of fresh peripheral blood. The CDR3 regions of TCR beta were amplified from RNA transcripts. HTBI primers were the set used in a first-round RT-PCR of the TCR CDR3. TCRdb recomputed calls from the multiplex PCR reads with MiXCR, one row per CDR3 protein. The table shows more than 300,000 distinct CDR3 sequences, with about a sixth occurring only once. Sequencing input: blood. The chain joins TRBV7-8 to TRBJ1-2, with D maybe TRBD1 (5 bases). The clonotype originates from a woman aged 25-40 years with Graves' hyperthyroidism that later progressed to Graves' ophthalmopathy. CDR3 nucleotide sequence: TGTGCCAGCAGCGTCGGGACGGGTGGCTACACCTTC. It codes for CASSVGTGGYTF.